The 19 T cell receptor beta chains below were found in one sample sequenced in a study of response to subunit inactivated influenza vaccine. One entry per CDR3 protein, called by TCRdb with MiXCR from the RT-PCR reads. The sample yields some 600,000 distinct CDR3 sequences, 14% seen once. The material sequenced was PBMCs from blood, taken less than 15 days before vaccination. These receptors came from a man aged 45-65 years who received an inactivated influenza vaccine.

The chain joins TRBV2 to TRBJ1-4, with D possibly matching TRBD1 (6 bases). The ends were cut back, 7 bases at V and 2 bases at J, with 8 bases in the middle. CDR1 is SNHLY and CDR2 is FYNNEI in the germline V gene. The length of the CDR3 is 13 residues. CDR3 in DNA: TGTGCCAGCAAAACAGGGACTAATGAAAAACTGTTTTTT. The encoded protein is CASKTGTNEKLFF.

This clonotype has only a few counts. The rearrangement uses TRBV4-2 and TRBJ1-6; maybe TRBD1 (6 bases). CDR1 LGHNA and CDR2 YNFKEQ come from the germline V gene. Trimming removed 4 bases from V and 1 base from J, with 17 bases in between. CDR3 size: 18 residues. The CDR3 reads CASSRKDSPGSYNSPLHF. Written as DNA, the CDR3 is TGTGCCAGCAGCCGAAAGGACAGTCCTGGGTCCTATAATTCACCCCTCCACTTT.

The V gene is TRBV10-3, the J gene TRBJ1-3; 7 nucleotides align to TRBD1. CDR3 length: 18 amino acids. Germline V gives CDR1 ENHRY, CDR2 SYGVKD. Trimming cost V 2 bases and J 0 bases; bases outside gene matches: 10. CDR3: CAISEQVTGFFSGNTIYF. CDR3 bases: TGTGCCATCAGTGAGCAGGTGACAGGGTTCTTCTCTGGAAACACCATATATTTT.

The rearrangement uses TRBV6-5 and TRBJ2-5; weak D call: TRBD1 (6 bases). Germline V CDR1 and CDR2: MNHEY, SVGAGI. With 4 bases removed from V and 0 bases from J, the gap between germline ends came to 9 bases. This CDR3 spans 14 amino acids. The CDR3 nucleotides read TGTGCCAGCAGTTCCGGACAGCACCAAGAGACCCAGTACTTC. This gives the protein CASSSGQHQETQYF.

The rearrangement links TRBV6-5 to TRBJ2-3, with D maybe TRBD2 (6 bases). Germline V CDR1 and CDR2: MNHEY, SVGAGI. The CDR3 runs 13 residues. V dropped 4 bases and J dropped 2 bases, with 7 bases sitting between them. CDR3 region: CASSWRATDTQYF. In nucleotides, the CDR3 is TGTGCCAGCAGTTGGAGGGCCACAGATACGCAGTATTTT.

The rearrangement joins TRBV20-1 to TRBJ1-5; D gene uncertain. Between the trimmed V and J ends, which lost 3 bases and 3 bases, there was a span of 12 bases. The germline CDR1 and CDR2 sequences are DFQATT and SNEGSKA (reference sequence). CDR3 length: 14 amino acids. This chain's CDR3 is CSASSGRPNQPQHF. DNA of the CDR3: TGCAGTGCTAGCTCCGGACGGCCCAATCAGCCCCAGCATTTT.

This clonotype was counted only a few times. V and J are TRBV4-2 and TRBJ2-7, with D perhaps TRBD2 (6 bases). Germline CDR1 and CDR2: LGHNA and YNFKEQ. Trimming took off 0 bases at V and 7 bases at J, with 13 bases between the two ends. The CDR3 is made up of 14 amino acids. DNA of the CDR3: TGTGCCAGCAGCCAAGATCTAGGGAGGAAGGAGCAGTACTTC. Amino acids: CASSQDLGRKEQYF.

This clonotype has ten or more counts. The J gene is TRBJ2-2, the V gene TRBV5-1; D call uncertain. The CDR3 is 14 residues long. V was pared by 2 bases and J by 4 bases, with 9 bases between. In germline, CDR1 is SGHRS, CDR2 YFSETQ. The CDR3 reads CASSLTDLTGELFF. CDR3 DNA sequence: TGCGCCAGCAGCTTAACCGACCTCACCGGGGAGCTGTTTTTT.

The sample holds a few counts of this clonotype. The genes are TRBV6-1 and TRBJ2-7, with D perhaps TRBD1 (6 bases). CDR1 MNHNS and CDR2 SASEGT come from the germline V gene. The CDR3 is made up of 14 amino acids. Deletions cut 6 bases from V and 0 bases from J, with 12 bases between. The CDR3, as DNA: TGTGCCAGCAGGGACAGTCCTTCCTCCTACGAGCAGTACTTC. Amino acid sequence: CASRDSPSSYEQYF.

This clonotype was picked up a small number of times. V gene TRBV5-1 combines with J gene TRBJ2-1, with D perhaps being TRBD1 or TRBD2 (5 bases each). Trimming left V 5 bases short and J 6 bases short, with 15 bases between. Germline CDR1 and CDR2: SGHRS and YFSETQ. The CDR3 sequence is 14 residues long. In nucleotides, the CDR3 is TGCGCCAGCAGTCTCAGGGATGGGGGCAATGAGCAGTTCTTC. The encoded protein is CASSLRDGGNEQFF.

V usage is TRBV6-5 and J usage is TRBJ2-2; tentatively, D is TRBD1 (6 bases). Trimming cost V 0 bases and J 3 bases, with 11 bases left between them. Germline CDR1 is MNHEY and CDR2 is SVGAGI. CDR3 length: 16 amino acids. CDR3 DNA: TGTGCCAGCAGTTACTCGGCCTACAGGGACACCGGGGAGCTGTTTTTT. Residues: CASSYSAYRDTGELFF.

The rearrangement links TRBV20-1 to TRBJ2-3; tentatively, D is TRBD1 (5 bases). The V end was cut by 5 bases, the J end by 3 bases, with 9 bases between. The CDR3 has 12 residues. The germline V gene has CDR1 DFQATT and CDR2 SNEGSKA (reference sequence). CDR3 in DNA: TGCAGTGCTCCTCGACAGACAGATACGCAGTATTTT. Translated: CSAPRQTDTQYF.

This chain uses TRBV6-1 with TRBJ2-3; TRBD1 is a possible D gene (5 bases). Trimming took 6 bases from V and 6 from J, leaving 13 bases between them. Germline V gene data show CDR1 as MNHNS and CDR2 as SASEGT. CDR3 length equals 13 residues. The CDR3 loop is CASRSRVGDTQYF. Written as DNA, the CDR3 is TGTGCCAGCAGGAGCAGGGTTGGGGATACGCAGTATTTT.

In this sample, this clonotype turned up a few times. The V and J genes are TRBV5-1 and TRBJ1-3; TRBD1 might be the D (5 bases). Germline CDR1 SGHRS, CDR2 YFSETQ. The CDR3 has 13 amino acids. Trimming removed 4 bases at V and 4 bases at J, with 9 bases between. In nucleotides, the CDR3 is TGCGCCAGCAGCGGGGCAACCGGAAACACCATATATTTT. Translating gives CASSGATGNTIYF.

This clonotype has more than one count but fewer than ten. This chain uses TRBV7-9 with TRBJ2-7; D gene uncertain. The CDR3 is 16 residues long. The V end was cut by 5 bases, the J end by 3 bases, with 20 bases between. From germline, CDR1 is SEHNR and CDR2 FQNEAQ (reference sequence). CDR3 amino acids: CASSPPHRLGLYEQYF. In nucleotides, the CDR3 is TGTGCCAGCAGCCCCCCCCACCGGCTGGGTCTCTACGAGCAGTACTTC.

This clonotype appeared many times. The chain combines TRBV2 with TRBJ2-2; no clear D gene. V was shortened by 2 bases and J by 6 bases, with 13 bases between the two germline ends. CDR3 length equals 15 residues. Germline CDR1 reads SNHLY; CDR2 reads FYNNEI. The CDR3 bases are TGTGCCAGCAGTGAAAGTACAGTTTCGCCCGGGGAGCTGTTTTTT. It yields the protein CASSESTVSPGELFF.

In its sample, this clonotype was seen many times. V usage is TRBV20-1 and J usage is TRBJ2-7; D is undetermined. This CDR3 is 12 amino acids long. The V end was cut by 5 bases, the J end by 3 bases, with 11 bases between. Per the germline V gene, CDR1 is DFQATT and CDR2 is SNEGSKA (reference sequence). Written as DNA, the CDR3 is TGCAGTGCTCTTCCCATGGGCTACGAGCAGTACTTC. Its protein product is CSALPMGYEQYF.

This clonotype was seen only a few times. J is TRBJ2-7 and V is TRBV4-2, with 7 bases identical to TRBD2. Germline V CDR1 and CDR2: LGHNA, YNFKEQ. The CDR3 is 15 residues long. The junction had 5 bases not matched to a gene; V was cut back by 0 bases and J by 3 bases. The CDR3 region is CASSQDWRGIYEQYF. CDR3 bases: TGTGCCAGCAGCCAAGATTGGCGGGGGATCTACGAGCAGTACTTC.

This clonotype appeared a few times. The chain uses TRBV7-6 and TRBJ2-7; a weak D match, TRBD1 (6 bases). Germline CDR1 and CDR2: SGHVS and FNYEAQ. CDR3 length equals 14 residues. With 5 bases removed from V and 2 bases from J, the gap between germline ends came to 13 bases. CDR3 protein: CASSQSWGPYEQYF. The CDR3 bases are TGTGCCAGCAGCCAATCTTGGGGGCCCTACGAGCAGTACTTC.